A few counts support the clone carrying this T cell receptor beta chain. This CDR3 region has 15 residues. The germline V and J ends were trimmed by 4 bases and 8 bases, with 17 bases remaining between them. Germline loops: CDR1 MDHEN, CDR2 SYDVKM. This sample was included in a study of blood T cell repertoires in COVID-19. Some clones are missing from TCRdb's copy, which holds only in-frame ones; the method was immunoSEQ multiplex PCR. The table includes approximately 93,000 clones, about nine tenths detected once. The V gene is TRBV28, the J gene TRBJ1-4; D might be TRBD1 (5 bases). The receptor comes from a man in his fifties or sixties with active or convalescent COVID-19. The sample was peripheral blood. The CDR3 DNA reads TGTGCCAGCAGTTCTGACAGTAGGATGAAGGAAAAACTGTTTTTT. Amino acid sequence: CASSSDSRMKEKLFF.